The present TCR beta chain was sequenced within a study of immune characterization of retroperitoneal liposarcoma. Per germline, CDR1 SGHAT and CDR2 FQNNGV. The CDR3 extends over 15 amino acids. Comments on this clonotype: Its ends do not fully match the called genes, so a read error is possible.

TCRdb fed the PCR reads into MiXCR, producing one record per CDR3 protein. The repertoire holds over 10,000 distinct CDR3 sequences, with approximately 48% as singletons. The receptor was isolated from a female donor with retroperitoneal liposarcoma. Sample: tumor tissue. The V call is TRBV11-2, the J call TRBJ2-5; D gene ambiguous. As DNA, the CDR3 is TGTGCCAGCAGCCCTCCCGGCGCCTTATACAATGAGCAGCTCTTC. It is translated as CASSPPGALYNEQLF.